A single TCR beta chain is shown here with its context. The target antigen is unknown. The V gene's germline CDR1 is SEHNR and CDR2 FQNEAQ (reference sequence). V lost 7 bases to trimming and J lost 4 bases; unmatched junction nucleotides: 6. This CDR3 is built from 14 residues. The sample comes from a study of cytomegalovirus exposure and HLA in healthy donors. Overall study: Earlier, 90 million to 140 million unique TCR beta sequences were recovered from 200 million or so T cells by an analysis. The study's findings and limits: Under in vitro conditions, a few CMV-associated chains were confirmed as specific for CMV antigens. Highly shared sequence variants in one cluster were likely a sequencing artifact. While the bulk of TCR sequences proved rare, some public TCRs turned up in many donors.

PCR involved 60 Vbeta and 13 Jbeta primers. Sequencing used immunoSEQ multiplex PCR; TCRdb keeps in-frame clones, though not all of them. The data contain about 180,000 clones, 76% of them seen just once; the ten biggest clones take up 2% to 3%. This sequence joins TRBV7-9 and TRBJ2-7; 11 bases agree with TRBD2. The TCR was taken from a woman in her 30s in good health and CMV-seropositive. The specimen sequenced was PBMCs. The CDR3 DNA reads TGTGCCAGCACTAGCGGGGGGATTGAGTACGAGCAGTACTTC. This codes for CASTSGGIEYEQYF.